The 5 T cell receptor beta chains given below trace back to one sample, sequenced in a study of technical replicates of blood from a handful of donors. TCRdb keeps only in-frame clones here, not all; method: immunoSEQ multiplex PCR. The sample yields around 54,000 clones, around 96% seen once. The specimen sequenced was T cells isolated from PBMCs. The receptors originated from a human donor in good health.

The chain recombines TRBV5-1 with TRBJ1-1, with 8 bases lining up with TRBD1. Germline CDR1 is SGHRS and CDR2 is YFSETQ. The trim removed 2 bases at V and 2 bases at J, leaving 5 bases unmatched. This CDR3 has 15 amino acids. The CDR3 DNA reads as TGCGCCAGCAGCTTATTAGGGACAGGAAACACTGAAGCTTTCTTT. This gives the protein CASSLLGTGNTEAFF.

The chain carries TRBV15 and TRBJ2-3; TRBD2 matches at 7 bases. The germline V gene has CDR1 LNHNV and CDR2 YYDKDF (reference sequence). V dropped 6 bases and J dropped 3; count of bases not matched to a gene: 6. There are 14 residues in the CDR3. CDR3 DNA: TGTGCCACCAGGTCGGGAGGTGAGACAGATACGCAGTATTTT. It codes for CATRSGGETDTQYF.

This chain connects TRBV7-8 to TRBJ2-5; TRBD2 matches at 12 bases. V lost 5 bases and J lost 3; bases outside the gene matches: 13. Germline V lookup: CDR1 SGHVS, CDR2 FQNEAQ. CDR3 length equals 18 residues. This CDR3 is CASSQRLAGAGVKETQYF. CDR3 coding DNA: TGTGCCAGCAGCCAAAGACTAGCGGGAGCTGGGGTAAAAGAGACCCAGTACTTC.

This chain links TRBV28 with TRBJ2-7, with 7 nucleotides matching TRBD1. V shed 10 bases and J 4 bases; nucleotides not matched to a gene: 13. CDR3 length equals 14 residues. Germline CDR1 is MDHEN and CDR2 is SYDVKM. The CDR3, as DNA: TGTGCCACCAGGACGACAGGGTTGGTTTACGAGCAGTACTTC. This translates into CATRTTGLVYEQYF.

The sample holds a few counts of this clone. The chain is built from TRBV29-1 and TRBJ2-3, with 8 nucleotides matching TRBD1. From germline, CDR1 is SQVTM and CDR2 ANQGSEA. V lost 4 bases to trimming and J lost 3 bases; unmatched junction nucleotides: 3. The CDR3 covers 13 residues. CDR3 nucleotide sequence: TGCAGCGTTGCCGACAGGGGAACAGATACGCAGTATTTT. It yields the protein CSVADRGTDTQYF.